The rows below give T cell receptor beta chains drawn from one sample of a study of graft-versus-host responses after intestinal transplantation. Their recognized antigens are unknown. Method: immunoSEQ multiplex PCR; TCRdb's copy keeps in-frame clones and lacks some. The sample includes about 88,000 clones, approximately 94% of them seen just once. The specimen comprised unstimulated CD4+ T cells sorted from spleen or lymph node cells, sampled before transplant. These receptors all come from a human donor who was the organ donor for an intestinal transplant. The CDR3 runs from the conserved cysteine through the conserved F or W. Each record gives: V gene, CDR3 protein.

V: TRBV7-9; CDR3: CASSLGDGGNTIYF
V: TRBV5-1; CDR3: CASSLVGGQETQYF
V: TRBV11-3; CDR3: CASSQPRDRPDYGYTF
V: TRBV7-2; CDR3: CASSGRAVRGPETQYF
V: TRBV2; CDR3: CASRDSYSGNTIYF
V: TRBV19; CDR3: CASSIGRGGYEQYF
V: TRBV19; CDR3: CATKDQAGGPTGELFF
V: TRBV21-1; CDR3: CASSKAFRTSEGHRGAVF
V: TRBV11-1; CDR3: CASSRLGTLNTEAFF
V: TRBV5-1; CDR3: CASSGDSTGNTIYF
V: TRBV18; CDR3: CASSPPTRRSYNEQFF
V: TRBV2; CDR3: CASSGQGTFQETQYF
V: TRBV11-1; CDR3: CASSPGRGLTSYEQYF
V: TRBV27; CDR3: CASSGDGRTNTEAFF
V: TRBV9; CDR3: CASNPVGGGTGELFF
V: TRBV19; CDR3: CASSIGHVDIEAFF
V: TRBV5-4; CDR3: CASSLVSGQETQYF
V: TRBV9; CDR3: CASSVHQGISEAFF
V: TRBV2; CDR3: CASRNSKRGPYGYTF
V: TRBV15; CDR3: CATSRAGGNYGYTF
V: TRBV5-4; CDR3: CASSSYSLNYGYTF
V: TRBV9; CDR3: CASSVGATNEKLFF
V: TRBV6-1; CDR3: CAGKGTGQNTEAFF
V: TRBV6-6; CDR3: CASSDRGIGEAFF
V: TRBV6-6; CDR3: CASTYYQTVSKNIQYF
V: TRBV7-2; CDR3: CASSLGPTKIAKNIQYF
V: TRBV4-1; CDR3: CASSQRGDRGLGNEQFF
V: TRBV6-1; CDR3: CASSDRWTTNSPLHF
V: TRBV25-1; CDR3: CASRTSAYEQYF
V: TRBV30; CDR3: CAWSSATGSYGYTF
V: TRBV5-6; CDR3: CASSLGRGVSWQYF
V: TRBV11-2; CDR3: CASSDRGPIYNEQFF
V: TRBV7-2; CDR3: CASSPNRAAPGAFF
V: TRBV20-1; CDR3: CSLGSNGEQFF
V: TRBV7-9; CDR3: CASSPTGGAEKLFF
V: TRBV28; CDR3: CASSFSDRTNTEAFF
V: TRBV2; CDR3: CASSVDYSYNEQFF
V: TRBV7-9; CDR3: CASSLSTSYTF
V: TRBV18; CDR3: CASSPLDGYEQFF
V: TRBV5-4; CDR3: CASSPGQDYEQYF
V: TRBV28; CDR3: CASTLSSNRETQYF
V: TRBV11-3; CDR3: CASSLGGDRVSGYTF
V: TRBV7-2; CDR3: CASSSVKTDKNSPLHF
V: TRBV5-4; CDR3: CASSTPLAGTDTQYF
V: TRBV19; CDR3: CASTVRVNGNQPQHF
V: TRBV28; CDR3: CASSYLSQANSPLHF
V: TRBV7-2; CDR3: CASSPDAGGRNTIYF
V: TRBV19; CDR3: CASNGQGTEAFF
V: TRBV4-2; CDR3: CASSQGEGGIGDTQYF
V: TRBV28; CDR3: CASSSGGVVRGYEQYF
V: TRBV25-1; CDR3: CASSGGASTSTDTQYF
V: TRBV28; CDR3: CASNGGYQPQHF